The 25 T cell receptor beta chains presented below share a single source sample, sequenced in a study of identical twins. TCRdb itself ran the 5' RACE reads through MiXCR, one entry per CDR3 protein. This table has fewer than 900,000 distinct CDR3 sequences, over 20% appearing once. Separately, the same data were catalogued under a study of T cells expressing NK-cell markers.

Sequencing was carried out using PBMCs. The receptors originated from a young woman in good health.

V usage is TRBV7-2 and J usage is TRBJ2-4; D call uncertain. CDR1 SGHTA and CDR2 FQGNSA come from the germline V gene. V lost 5 bases and J 1 base, leaving 12 bases between the germline ends. This CDR3 contains 15 residues. CDR3 sequence (DNA): TGTGCCAGCAGCCAGCATGGTATGGCCAAAAACATTCAGTACTTC. Its protein is CASSQHGMAKNIQYF. The full variable domain, completed using reference TRBV7-2 and TRBJ2-4, is GAGVSQSPSNKVTEKGKDVELRCDPISGHTALYWYRQSLGQGLEFLIYFQGNSAPDKSGLPSDRFSAERTGGSVSTLTIQRTQQEDSAVYLCASSQHGMAKNIQYFGAGTRLSVL.

This clonotype was counted a few times. V gene TRBV20-1 combines with J gene TRBJ1-1; 12 bases fit TRBD1. V was clipped by 2 bases and J by 4 bases; unmatched bases: 8. CDR3 length: 16 amino acids. Looked up from germline, CDR1 is DFQATT and CDR2 is SNEGSKA (reference sequence). The DNA for the CDR3 is TGCAGTGCTAGATCGCAACCGGGACAGGGGGCCACTGAAGCTTTCTTT. Protein: CSARSQPGQGATEAFF.

As DNA, the CDR3 is TGTGCCAGCAGCGTGGCAGGGAAAAATGAAAAACTGTTTTTT. It translates to CASSVAGKNEKLFF. The chain recombines TRBV9 with TRBJ1-4, with D maybe TRBD1 (5 bases). Germline CDR1 SGDLS, CDR2 YYNGEE. This CDR3 comprises 14 residues. With 2 bases removed from V and 5 bases from J, the gap between germline ends came to 10 bases.

This clonotype was counted a few times. V gene TRBV3-1 combines with J gene TRBJ1-4, with 10 bases aligning to TRBD1. The V segment lost 6 bases and the J segment 3 bases; nucleotides outside the gene matches: 4. The germline gives CDR1 LGHDT, CDR2 YNNKEL (reference sequence). The CDR3 runs to 15 residues. DNA of the CDR3: TGTGCCAGCAGGACGGGACAGGGGCCTAATGAAAAACTGTTTTTT. Amino acids: CASRTGQGPNEKLFF.

This clonotype was counted only a few times. The chain links TRBV7-2 to TRBJ2-7, with D hard to call. Germline-derived CDR1 and CDR2 are SGHTA and FQGNSA. The CDR3 has 14 residues. Trimming stripped 2 bases from V and 2 bases from J, with 10 bases between. The CDR3: CASSLRLNTYEQYF. Written as DNA, the CDR3 is TGTGCCAGCAGCTTAAGACTGAATACCTACGAGCAGTACTTC.

This clonotype was seen more than once but under ten times. The J gene is TRBJ2-1, the V gene TRBV28, with 13 bases that match TRBD2. From germline, CDR1 is MDHEN and CDR2 SYDVKM. V shed 5 bases and J 10 bases; nucleotides not matched to a gene: 8. The CDR3 spans 15 residues. As DNA, the CDR3 is TGTGCCAGCAGTGGTCTGGGACTAGCGGGAAACGAGCAGTTCTTC. Its translation: CASSGLGLAGNEQFF.

This clonotype turned up a few times. The rearrangement uses TRBV20-1 and TRBJ2-1; maybe TRBD2 (6 bases). The V and J ends lost 7 bases and 7 bases respectively, with 11 bases between them. The V gene's germline CDR1 is DFQATT and CDR2 SNEGSKA (reference sequence). The CDR3 has 11 amino acids. The CDR3 sequence: CSGTKLNEQFF. CDR3 DNA sequence: TGCAGTGGGACTAAGCTGAATGAGCAGTTCTTC.

This clonotype was observed a few times. This chain connects TRBV6-1 to TRBJ2-7; the match to TRBD2 covers 12 bases. This CDR3 is built from 17 residues. Germline CDR1 reads MNHNS; CDR2 reads SASEGT. Trimming at V came to 6 bases and at J to 1 base, leaving 10 bases not matched to a gene. The CDR3 reads CASSPARTSGVSYEQYF. The CDR3 DNA sequence: TGTGCCAGCAGCCCCGCCCGGACTAGCGGGGTATCCTACGAGCAGTACTTC.

There are many counts of this clonotype. The genes are TRBV7-2 and TRBJ1-2; D is possibly TRBD1 (6 bases). Germline V lookup: CDR1 SGHTA, CDR2 FQGNSA. V gave up 3 bases and J gave up 5 bases, with 16 bases separating them. The CDR3 sequence is 15 residues long. CDR3 nucleotide sequence: TGTGCCAGCAGCTTGTTGAGGGGGGGGCGGTATGGCTACACCTTC. It translates to CASSLLRGGRYGYTF.

The chain couples TRBV27 to TRBJ1-2, with D perhaps matching TRBD1 (5 bases). The V and J ends lost 6 bases and 2 bases respectively, with 16 bases between them. CDR1 is MNHEY, CDR2 SMNVEV, per germline (reference sequence). The CDR3 sequence is 15 residues long. The CDR3 DNA reads as TGTGCCAGCAGCCTGGCGGGGCAGCCCAACTATGGCTACACCTTC. Amino acids: CASSLAGQPNYGYTF.

V is TRBV29-1 and J is TRBJ2-5; weak D call: TRBD1 (5 bases). This CDR3 region has 12 residues. The V gene lost 4 bases and the J gene lost 2 bases, with 8 bases spanning the gap. Germline V gene sequence: CDR1 SQVTM, CDR2 ANQGSEA. CDR3: CSVVRQQETQYF. CDR3 nucleotide sequence: TGCAGCGTTGTCCGACAGCAAGAGACCCAGTACTTC.

This clonotype appeared a few times. The V gene is TRBV7-8, the J gene TRBJ2-3; the match to TRBD1 covers 7 bases. J was trimmed by 6 bases and V by 5 bases; bases with no gene match: 8. The CDR3 is 14 residues long. Germline CDR1 SGHVS, CDR2 FQNEAQ. The chain's CDR3 is CASSPRDSRDTQYF. The CDR3, as DNA: TGTGCCAGCAGCCCCCGGGACAGCCGGGATACGCAGTATTTT. Full variable domain (rest looked up from reference TRBV7-8 and TRBJ2-3): GAGVSQSPRYKVAKRGQDVALRCDPISGHVSLFWYQQALGQGPEFLTYFQNEAQLDKSGLPSDRFFAERPEGSVSTLKIQRTQQEDSAVYLCASSPRDSRDTQYFGPGTRLTVL.

This chain links TRBV20-1 with TRBJ2-1, with D uncertain. The CDR3 runs 15 residues. The germline CDR1 and CDR2 sequences are DFQATT and SNEGSKA (reference sequence). The V gene lost 3 bases and the J gene lost 1 base, with 13 bases spanning the gap. The DNA for the CDR3 is TGCAGTGCTAGGAGCCGTTGGGGTTCCTACAATGAGCAGTTCTTC. It codes for CSARSRWGSYNEQFF.

This clonotype occurred many times. The chain couples TRBV29-1 to TRBJ2-7; D is uncertain. In germline, CDR1 is SQVTM, CDR2 ANQGSEA. V was clipped by 3 bases and J by 6 bases, with 15 bases between them. CDR3 length: 13 amino acids. CDR3 sequence (DNA): TGCAGCGTTGACGAGTATCCGGGCCTCGAGCAGTACTTC. It yields the protein CSVDEYPGLEQYF.

The chain employs TRBV5-5 and TRBJ2-3, with D perhaps matching TRBD2 (5 bases). This CDR3 comprises 15 residues. The germline gives CDR1 SGHKS, CDR2 YYEKEE (reference sequence). V was pared by 1 base and J by 5 bases, with 14 bases between. The CDR3 DNA sequence: TGTGCCAGCAGCTTGATCCTAGCTCGCAAAGATACGCAGTATTTT. Its protein is CASSLILARKDTQYF.

This clonotype was detected only a few times. The gene calls are TRBV20-1 and TRBJ2-5, with 14 positions matching TRBD2. V lost 6 bases and J lost 5; bases outside the gene matches: 5. This CDR3 is built from 14 residues. Germline-derived CDR1 and CDR2 are DFQATT and SNEGSKA (reference sequence). The CDR3 region is CSADRTSGGETQYF. The CDR3 DNA follows: TGCAGTGCCGACCGGACTAGCGGGGGGGAGACCCAGTACTTC.

This clonotype came up a few times. The chain joins TRBV6-1 to TRBJ2-1; D possibly corresponds to TRBD2 (5 bases). The V end lost 5 bases, the J end lost 1 base, and 9 bases lay between the germline ends. Germline lookup yields CDR1 MNHNS and CDR2 SASEGT. This CDR3 region has 14 residues. Here the CDR3 DNA reads TGTGCCAGCAGTAGGAGGAATTCCTACAATGAGCAGTTCTTC. Amino acids: CASSRRNSYNEQFF.

This sequence joins TRBV4-3 and TRBJ2-3; no clear D. Germline-derived CDR1 and CDR2 are LGHNA and YSLEER. The V end was cut by 0 bases, the J end by 6 bases, with 16 bases between. The CDR3 consists of 16 residues. The CDR3 sequence: CASSQEATLRTDTQYF. CDR3 nucleotides: TGCGCCAGCAGCCAAGAAGCGACCCTAAGGACCGATACGCAGTATTTT.

This clonotype was counted only a few times. The chain carries TRBV4-3 and TRBJ2-6; D is unresolved. CDR3 length: 15 residues. Germline V CDR1 and CDR2: LGHNA, YSLEER. V lost 0 bases and J 4 bases, leaving 7 bases between the germline ends. The CDR3 is CASSQEHAGANVLTF. DNA for the CDR3: TGCGCCAGCAGCCAAGAACACGCCGGGGCCAACGTCCTGACTTTC.

This sequence joins TRBV20-1 and TRBJ2-1; TRBD1 matches 10 bases. V was clipped by 6 bases and J by 7 bases; unmatched bases: 9. The CDR3 covers 14 residues. Germline V gene lookup returns CDR1 DFQATT and CDR2 SNEGSKA (reference sequence). The CDR3 nucleotides read TGCAGTGCATCCGACAGGGGGCGCAGGAATGAGCAGTTCTTC. This gives the protein CSASDRGRRNEQFF.

This clonotype has ten or more counts. The V and J genes are TRBV19 and TRBJ2-1, with D unresolved. In germline, CDR1 is LNHDA, CDR2 SQIVND (reference sequence). The ends were cut back, 1 base at V and 4 bases at J, with 8 bases in the middle. The CDR3 extends over 14 amino acids. The CDR3 loop reads CASSIVLGYNEQFF. Here the CDR3 DNA reads TGTGCCAGTAGTATAGTGCTTGGGTACAATGAGCAGTTCTTC.

This clonotype was counted only a few times. V usage is TRBV7-2 and J usage is TRBJ2-6, with 7 bases that match TRBD1. J gave up 2 bases and V 5 bases, and 9 bases lay outside the gene matches. CDR1 and CDR2 from the germline V gene are SGHTA and FQGNSA. The CDR3 sequence is 17 residues long. The CDR3 nucleotides are TGTGCCAGCAGCATGACAGGGATTGGAGCTGGGGCCAACGTCCTGACTTTC. Encoded protein: CASSMTGIGAGANVLTF.

The CDR3 DNA is TGCAGTGCTAGGTATGATCACTCCTACAATGAGCAGTTCTTC. Translating gives CSARYDHSYNEQFF. The chain employs TRBV20-1 and TRBJ2-1; D unclear. Germline values: CDR1 DFQATT, CDR2 SNEGSKA (reference sequence). The length of the CDR3 is 14 residues. Trimming removed 3 bases from V and 0 bases from J, with 9 bases in between.

The gene calls are TRBV29-1 and TRBJ2-1; D is undetermined. The germline V gene has CDR1 SQVTM and CDR2 ANQGSEA. The V gene lost 7 bases and the J gene lost 7 bases, with 17 bases spanning the gap. The CDR3 is 13 residues long. The CDR3 DNA reads as TGCAGCGCCGACTCCCTCTACATGAATGAGCAGTTCTTC. It translates to CSADSLYMNEQFF.

This clonotype has only a few counts. The rearrangement joins TRBV6-2 or TRBV6-3 to TRBJ2-7; D is unresolved. This CDR3 has 13 amino acids. The V and J ends lost 5 bases and 6 bases respectively, with 14 bases between them. The germline V gene has CDR1 MNHEY and CDR2 SVGEGT. In DNA, the CDR3 is TGTGCCAGCAGTCCTTCAATGTTCAGCGAGCAGTACTTC. Encoded protein: CASSPSMFSEQYF.